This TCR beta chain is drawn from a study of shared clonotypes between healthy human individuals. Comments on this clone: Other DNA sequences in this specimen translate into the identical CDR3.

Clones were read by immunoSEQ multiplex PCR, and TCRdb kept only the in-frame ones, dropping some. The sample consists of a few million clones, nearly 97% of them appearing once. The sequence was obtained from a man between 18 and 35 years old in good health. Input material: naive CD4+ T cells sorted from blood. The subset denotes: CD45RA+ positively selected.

CDR3 sequence: CSGRNTEAFF. The CDR3 DNA follows: TGCAGCGGGCGGAACACTGAAGCTTTCTTT. V gene TRBV29-1 combines with J gene TRBJ1-1; D not certain. CDR1 is SQVTM, CDR2 ANQGSEA, per germline. The CDR3 spans 10 residues. The ends were cut back, 7 bases at V and 1 base at J, with 4 bases in the middle.